Listed below are T cell receptor beta chains from one sample, sequenced in a study of vaccination effects on CD4 cells after COVID-19. The table came from immunoSEQ multiplex PCR; TCRdb's copy has only in-frame clones and leaves some out. The table lists nearly 45,000 clones, around 75% of them singletons. What these receptors recognize is not known. Material: CD4+ T cells from PBMCs cultured with a peptide pool, obtained before COVID-19 vaccination. All receptors derive from a human donor who had a prior SARS-CoV-2 infection. Each CDR3 is given with its conserved first and last residue. The D gene is left open where the match is weak. Part of the rows lack a size; the others show once, few, many or a class for expanded clones.

DNA | CDR3 | D | J | size | V
TGTGCCAGCAGTTACTTCCGAGGAACTGAAGCTTTCTTT | CASSYFRGTEAFF | NA | TRBJ1-1 | NA | TRBV6-5
TGTGCCAGCAGTAAACCTGGGGGAGGGAGTCGATACGAGCAGTACTTC | CASSKPGGGSRYEQYF | TRBD2 | TRBJ2-7 | NA | TRBV6-2/TRBV6-3
TGCAGCGTTTTCGGGGCTGGAAACACCATATATTTT | CSVFGAGNTIYF | NA | TRBJ1-3 | NA | TRBV29-1
TGTGCCAGCAGCATGGGACAGGGATATGGCTACACCTTC | CASSMGQGYGYTF | TRBD1 | TRBJ1-2 | NA | TRBV5-6
TGCGCCAGCAGCCAACCGGGGGCAAGCTCCTACAATGAGCAGTTCTTC | CASSQPGASSYNEQFF | NA | TRBJ2-1 | NA | TRBV4-1
TGCAGCGTCTTGGACGGGAATGAAAAACTGTTTTTT | CSVLDGNEKLFF | NA | TRBJ1-4 | NA | TRBV29-1
TGTGCCAGCAGCGCCGAGTCAGGGAACACTGAAGCTTTCTTT | CASSAESGNTEAFF | NA | TRBJ1-1 | NA | TRBV2
TGTGCCAGCAGCATCGGGACTGATCCAATCTACGAGCAGTACTTC | CASSIGTDPIYEQYF | NA | TRBJ2-7 | NA | TRBV5-5
TGTGCCAGTAGTATAGGCGCCGTAACTAATGAAAAACTGTTTTTT | CASSIGAVTNEKLFF | NA | TRBJ1-4 | once | TRBV19
TGTGCCAGCAGTAGACAGACAGGGGAAAAACTGTTTTTT | CASSRQTGEKLFF | TRBD1 | TRBJ1-4 | NA | TRBV6-2/TRBV6-3
TGTGCCAGCAGCTTAGACAGGGCCTATGGCTACACCTTC | CASSLDRAYGYTF | NA | TRBJ1-2 | NA | TRBV11-2
TGTGCCAGCAGCGTATTAGCGGGGGCTAACACCGGGGAGCTGTTTTTT | CASSVLAGANTGELFF | TRBD2 | TRBJ2-2 | once | TRBV9
TGCGCCAGCAGCCGAATAGCAAGCGGGGGGGCGCCCTACGAGCAGTACTTC | CASSRIASGGAPYEQYF | TRBD2 | TRBJ2-7 | NA | TRBV5-1
TGTGCCAGCTCAGCGGCGGCAGGCCCAAACACCATATATTTT | CASSAAAGPNTIYF | NA | TRBJ1-3 | NA | TRBV18
TGTGCCAGCACGATAGGGGACAACTACGAGCAGTACTTC | CASTIGDNYEQYF | NA | TRBJ2-7 | NA | TRBV6-5
TGTGCCAGTAGTATATCAGGACTAGCAGTTTACGAGCAGTACTTC | CASSISGLAVYEQYF | TRBD2 | TRBJ2-7 | few | TRBV19
TGTGCCAGTAGTACACGGACTAGCGGGGGCTACAATGAGCAGTTCTTC | CASSTRTSGGYNEQFF | TRBD2 | TRBJ2-1 | NA | TRBV19
TGTGCCAGTAGTATTGGTAGTGACACTGAAGCTTTCTTT | CASSIGSDTEAFF | NA | TRBJ1-1 | NA | TRBV19
TGTGCCAGCAGCTTAGTCGGGATAAGCGCAGATACGCAGTATTTT | CASSLVGISADTQYF | NA | TRBJ2-3 | NA | TRBV7-9
TGTGCCAGCAGCCCCCGACATCCAAACACCATATATTTT | CASSPRHPNTIYF | NA | TRBJ1-3 | NA | TRBV7-3